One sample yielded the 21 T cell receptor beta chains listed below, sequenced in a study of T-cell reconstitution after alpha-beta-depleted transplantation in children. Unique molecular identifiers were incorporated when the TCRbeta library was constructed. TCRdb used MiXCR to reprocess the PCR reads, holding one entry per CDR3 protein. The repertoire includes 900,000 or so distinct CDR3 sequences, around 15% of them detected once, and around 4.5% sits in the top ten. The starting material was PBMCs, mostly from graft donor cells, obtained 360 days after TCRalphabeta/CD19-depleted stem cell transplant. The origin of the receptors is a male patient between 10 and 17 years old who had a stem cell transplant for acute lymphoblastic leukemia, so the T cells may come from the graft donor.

The CDR3 here is CASSYTSGNYEQYF. The CDR3 nucleotides are TGTGCCAGCAGTTACACTAGCGGAAACTACGAGCAGTACTTC. This chain uses TRBV27 with TRBJ2-7; 8 bases agree with TRBD2. This CDR3 region has 14 residues. Per the germline V gene, CDR1 is MNHEY and CDR2 is SMNVEV (reference sequence). With V trimmed by 4 bases and J by 3 bases, 5 bases remained unmatched.

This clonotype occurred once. CDR3 in DNA: TGTGCCAGCTGTGAGGGGCTTCGAGAGACCCAGTACTTC. This codes for CASCEGLRETQYF. This chain links TRBV3-1 with TRBJ2-5, with D perhaps TRBD1 or TRBD2 (5 bases each). V was trimmed by 8 bases and J by 4 bases, leaving 14 bases between them. The CDR3 loop spans 13 amino acids. Germline lookup yields CDR1 LGHDT and CDR2 YNNKEL (reference sequence).

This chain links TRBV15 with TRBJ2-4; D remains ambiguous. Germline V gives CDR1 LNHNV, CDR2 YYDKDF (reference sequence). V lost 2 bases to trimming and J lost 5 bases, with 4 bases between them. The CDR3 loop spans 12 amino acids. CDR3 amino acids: CATSRTENIQYF. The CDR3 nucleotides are TGTGCCACCAGCAGAACAGAAAACATTCAGTACTTC. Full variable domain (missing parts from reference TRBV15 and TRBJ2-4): DAMVIQNPRYQVTQFGKPVTLSCSQTLNHNVMYWYQQKSSQAPKLLFHYYDKDFNNEADTPDNFQSRRPNTSFCFLDIRSPGLGDTAMYLCATSRTENIQYFGAGTRLSVL.

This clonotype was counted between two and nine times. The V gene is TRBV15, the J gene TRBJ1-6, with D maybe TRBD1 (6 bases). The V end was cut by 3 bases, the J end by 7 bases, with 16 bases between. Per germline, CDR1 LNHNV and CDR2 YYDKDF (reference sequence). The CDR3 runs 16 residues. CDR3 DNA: TGTGCCACCAGCAGGCCCGAGAGGGGGGCAAATTCACCCCTCCACTTT. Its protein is CATSRPERGANSPLHF.

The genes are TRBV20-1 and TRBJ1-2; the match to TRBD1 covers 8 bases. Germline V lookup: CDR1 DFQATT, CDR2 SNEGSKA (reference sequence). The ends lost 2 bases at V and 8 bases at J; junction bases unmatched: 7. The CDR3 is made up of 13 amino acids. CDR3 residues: CSARPWTGYGYTF. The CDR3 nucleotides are TGCAGTGCTAGACCCTGGACAGGGTACGGCTACACCTTC.

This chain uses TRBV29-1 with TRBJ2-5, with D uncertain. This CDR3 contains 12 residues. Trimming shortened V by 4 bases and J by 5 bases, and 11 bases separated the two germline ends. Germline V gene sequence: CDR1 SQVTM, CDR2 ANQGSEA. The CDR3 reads CSVVIVDETQYF. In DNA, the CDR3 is TGCAGCGTTGTGATCGTAGATGAGACCCAGTACTTC.

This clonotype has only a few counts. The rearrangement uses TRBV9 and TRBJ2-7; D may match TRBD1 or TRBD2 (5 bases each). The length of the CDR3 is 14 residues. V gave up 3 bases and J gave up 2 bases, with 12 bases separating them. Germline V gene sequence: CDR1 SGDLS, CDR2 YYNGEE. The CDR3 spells CASSAGAGTYEQYF. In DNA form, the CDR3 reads TGTGCCAGCAGCGCCGGGGCTGGGACCTACGAGCAGTACTTC.

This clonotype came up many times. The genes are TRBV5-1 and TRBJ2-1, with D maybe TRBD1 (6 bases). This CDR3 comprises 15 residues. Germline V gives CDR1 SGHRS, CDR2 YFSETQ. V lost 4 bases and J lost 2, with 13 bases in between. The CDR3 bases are TGCGCCAGCAGCCCTGGGGCAGGGGCCTACAATGAGCAGTTCTTC. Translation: CASSPGAGAYNEQFF.

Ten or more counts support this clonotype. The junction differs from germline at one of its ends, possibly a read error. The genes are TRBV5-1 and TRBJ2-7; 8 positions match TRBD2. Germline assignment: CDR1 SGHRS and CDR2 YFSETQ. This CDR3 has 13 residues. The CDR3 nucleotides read TGTGCCAGCAGTTTACTAGCGGACTACGAGCAGTACTTC. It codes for CASSLLADYEQYF. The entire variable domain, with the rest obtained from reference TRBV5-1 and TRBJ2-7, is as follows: KAGVTQTPRYLIKTRGQQVTLSCSPISGHRSVSWYQQTPGQGLQFLFEYFSETQRNKGNFPGRFSGRQFSNSRSEMNVSTLELGDSALYLCASSLLADYEQYFGPGTRLTVT.

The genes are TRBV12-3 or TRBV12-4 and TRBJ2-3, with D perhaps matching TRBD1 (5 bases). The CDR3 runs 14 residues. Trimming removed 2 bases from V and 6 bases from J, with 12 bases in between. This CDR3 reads CASSLQGVGDTQYF. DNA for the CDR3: TGTGCCAGCAGTTTACAGGGTGTGGGGGATACGCAGTATTTT.

CDR3 in DNA: TGTGCCAGCAGCTTAGTCTTAGGACAGGGGGCTCGGGAGCAGTACTTC. Protein sequence: CASSLVLGQGAREQYF. The V and J genes are TRBV7-9 and TRBJ2-7, with 11 bases identical to TRBD1. V shed 1 base and J 7 bases; nucleotides not matched to a gene: 9. From germline, CDR1 is SEHNR and CDR2 FQNEAQ (reference sequence). The CDR3 consists of 16 residues.

The CDR3 sequence is CASSVIMVTYNEQFF. CDR3 DNA sequence: TGTGCCAGCAGCGTCATAATGGTAACCTACAATGAGCAGTTCTTC. V and J are TRBV11-2 and TRBJ2-1, with D unresolved. V was clipped by 5 bases and J by 2 bases, with 13 bases between them. The CDR3 contains 15 residues. Germline loops: CDR1 SGHAT, CDR2 FQNNGV.

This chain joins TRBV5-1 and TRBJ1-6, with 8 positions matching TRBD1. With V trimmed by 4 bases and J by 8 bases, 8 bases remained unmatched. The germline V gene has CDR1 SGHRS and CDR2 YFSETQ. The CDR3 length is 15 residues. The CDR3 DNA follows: TGCGCCAGCAGCGTGACAGGGGCCGGAGATTCACCCCTCCACTTT. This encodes CASSVTGAGDSPLHF.

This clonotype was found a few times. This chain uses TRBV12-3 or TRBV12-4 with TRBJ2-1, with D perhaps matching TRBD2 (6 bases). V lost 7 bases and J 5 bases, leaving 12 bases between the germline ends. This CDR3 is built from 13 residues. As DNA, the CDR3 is TGTGCCAGCAAAGGGATAGCGGACAATGAGCAGTTCTTC. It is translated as CASKGIADNEQFF.

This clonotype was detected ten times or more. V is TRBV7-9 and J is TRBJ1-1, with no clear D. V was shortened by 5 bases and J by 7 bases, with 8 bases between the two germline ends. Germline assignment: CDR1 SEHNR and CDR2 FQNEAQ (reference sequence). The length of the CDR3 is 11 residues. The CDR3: CASSPGNEAFF. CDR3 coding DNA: TGTGCCAGCAGCCCCGGAAATGAAGCTTTCTTT.

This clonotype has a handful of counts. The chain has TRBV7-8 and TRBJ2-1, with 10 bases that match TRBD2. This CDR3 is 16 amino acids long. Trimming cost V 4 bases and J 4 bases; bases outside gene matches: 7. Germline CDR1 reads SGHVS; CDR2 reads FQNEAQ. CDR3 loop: CASSYPGLARYNEQFF. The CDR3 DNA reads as TGTGCCAGCAGCTATCCGGGACTAGCGAGATACAATGAGCAGTTCTTC.

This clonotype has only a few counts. This CDR3 is CASSVVQGEWDTQYF. CDR3 bases: TGTGCCAGCAGCGTAGTGCAGGGGGAGTGGGATACGCAGTATTTT. The chain carries TRBV9 and TRBJ2-3, with 7 bases identical to TRBD1. This CDR3 is 15 amino acids long. CDR1 is SGDLS, CDR2 YYNGEE, per germline. With 0 bases clipped from V and 6 bases from J, the junction kept 7 bases outside the gene matches. The variable domain in full, completed from reference TRBV9 and TRBJ2-3, reads DSGVTQTPKHLITATGQRVTLRCSPRSGDLSVYWYQQSLDQGLQFLIQYYNGEERAKGNILERFSAQQFPDLHSELNLSSLELGDSALYFCASSVVQGEWDTQYFGPGTRLTVL.

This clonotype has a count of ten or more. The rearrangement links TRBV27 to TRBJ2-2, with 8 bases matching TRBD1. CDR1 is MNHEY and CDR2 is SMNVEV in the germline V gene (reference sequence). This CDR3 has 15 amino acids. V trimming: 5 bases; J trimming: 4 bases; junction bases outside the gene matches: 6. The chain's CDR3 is CASSITTGATGELFF. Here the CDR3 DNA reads TGTGCCAGCAGTATAACGACAGGGGCCACCGGGGAGCTGTTTTTT.

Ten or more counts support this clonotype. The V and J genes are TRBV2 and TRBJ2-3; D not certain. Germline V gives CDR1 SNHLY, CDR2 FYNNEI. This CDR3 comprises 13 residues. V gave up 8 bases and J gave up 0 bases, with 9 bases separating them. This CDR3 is CASRGTSTDTQYF. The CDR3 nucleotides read TGTGCCAGCCGAGGAACTAGCACAGATACGCAGTATTTT.

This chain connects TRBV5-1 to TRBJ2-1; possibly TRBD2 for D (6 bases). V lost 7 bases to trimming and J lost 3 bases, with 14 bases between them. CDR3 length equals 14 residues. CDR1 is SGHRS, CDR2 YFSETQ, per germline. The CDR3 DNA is TGCGCCAGCCGGGGGAATGCGGACTACAATGAGCAGTTCTTC. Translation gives CASRGNADYNEQFF.

The CDR3 DNA follows: TGTGCCAGCAGCTCGTCGACTAGTCGCGGGTACAATGAGCAGTTCTTC. Translated: CASSSSTSRGYNEQFF. The chain employs TRBV7-3 and TRBJ2-1; a weak D match, TRBD2 (6 bases). The CDR3 contains 16 residues. In germline, CDR1 is SGHTA, CDR2 FQGTGA. Trimming removed 4 bases at V and 4 bases at J, with 17 bases between.